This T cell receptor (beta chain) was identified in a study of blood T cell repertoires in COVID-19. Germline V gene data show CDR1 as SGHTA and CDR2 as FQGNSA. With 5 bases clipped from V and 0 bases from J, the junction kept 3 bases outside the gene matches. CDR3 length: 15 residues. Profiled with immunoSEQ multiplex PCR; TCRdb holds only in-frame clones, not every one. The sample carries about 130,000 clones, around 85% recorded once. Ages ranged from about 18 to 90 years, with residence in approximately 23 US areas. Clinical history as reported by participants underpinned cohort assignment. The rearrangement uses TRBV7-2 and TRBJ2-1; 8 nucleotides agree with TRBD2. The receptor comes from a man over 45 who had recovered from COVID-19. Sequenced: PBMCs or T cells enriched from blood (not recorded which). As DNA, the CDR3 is TGTGCCAGCAGCCTCGGGACTAGCTCCTACAATGAGCAGTTCTTC. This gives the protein CASSLGTSSYNEQFF. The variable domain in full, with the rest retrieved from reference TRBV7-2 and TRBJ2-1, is GAGVSQSPSNKVTEKGKDVELRCDPISGHTALYWYRQSLGQGLEFLIYFQGNSAPDKSGLPSDRFSAERTGGSVSTLTIQRTQQEDSAVYLCASSLGTSSYNEQFFGPGTRLTVL.